The rows below give T cell receptor beta chains drawn from one sample of a study of cytomegalovirus exposure and HLA in healthy donors. Profiling relied on immunoSEQ multiplex PCR, and the TCRdb table lists in-frame clones only, not all of them. The data contain 70,000 to 95,000 clones, around 79% of them singletons. Sequences were obtained from PBMCs. The source of these receptors is a middle-aged woman in good health and CMV-seropositive. Both conserved end residues are part of each CDR3. The D gene is left open where the match is weak. Expanded clones are given a class, and other clones once, few, many or no size at all.

d_call clone_size j_call v_call cdr3_aa cdr3_nt
TRBD1 . TRBJ2-2 TRBV9 CASSRDRGTGELFF TGTGCCAGCAGCCGGGACAGGGGGACCGGGGAGCTGTTTTTT
TRBD1 . TRBJ1-2 TRBV19 CASTTTLGGGSYGYTF TGTGCCAGTACCACTACCTTAGGGGGCGGTAGCTATGGCTACACCTTC
. . TRBJ1-4 TRBV4-1 CASSRPTGANEKLFF TGCGCCAGCAGCCGGCCCACCGGGGCTAATGAAAAACTGTTTTTT
. few TRBJ1-1 TRBV19 CASSWVGGTNTEAFF TGTGCCAGTAGCTGGGTCGGAGGGACGAACACTGAAGCTTTCTTT
. . TRBJ1-1 TRBV11-2 CASSPRYMNTEAFF TGTGCCAGCAGTCCTCGTTACATGAACACTGAAGCTTTCTTT
TRBD2 once TRBJ2-1 TRBV15 CATSRDKGGPRSYNEQFF TGTGCCACCAGCAGAGATAAGGGAGGGCCGAGGTCCTACAATGAGCAGTTCTTC
. . TRBJ2-2 TRBV29-1 CSVELAGRNTGELFF TGCAGCGTTGAGTTGGCAGGAAGGAACACCGGGGAGCTGTTTTTT
TRBD1 . TRBJ1-1 TRBV19 CASSTSTGVNTEAFF TGTGCCAGTAGTACTTCGACAGGGGTGAACACTGAAGCTTTCTTT
. . TRBJ1-1 TRBV28 CASSSTIGGTEAFF TGTGCCAGCAGTTCAACGATAGGGGGCACTGAAGCTTTCTTT
. . TRBJ1-1 TRBV30 CAWSPYRDTEAFF TGTGCCTGGAGTCCTTACCGGGACACTGAAGCTTTCTTT